This TCR beta chain was identified during a study of blood T cell repertoires in COVID-19. Study-wide background: Samples taken during acute and convalescent COVID-19 were collected in the United States, Italy and Spain. PBMCs, B-cell-depleted T cells, or T cells were the source of the cDNA or gDNA that made up the material.

Germline V lookup: CDR1 MNHEY, CDR2 SVGAGI. The CDR3 contains 14 residues. With 8 bases clipped from V and 1 base from J, the junction kept 7 bases outside the gene matches. In the source study's methods: Estimates of nucleated cell counts were drawn from the amplification of reference gene primers. The protocol was immunoSEQ multiplex PCR, while the TCRdb copy is restricted to in-frame clones and leaves out a portion. The DNA was the basis for D and trimming; V, J and clone size are from that table. The sample consists of around 250,000 clones, around 81% of them appearing once. This rearrangement joins TRBV6-5 to TRBJ2-5, with TRBD1 matching 7 bases. This receptor was obtained from a man aged 30 to 45 who had recovered from COVID-19. The sequenced sample consisted of peripheral blood. The CDR3 is CASQGQASQETQYF. The CDR3 nucleotides read TGTGCCAGCCAAGGACAGGCCAGCCAAGAGACCCAGTACTTC.